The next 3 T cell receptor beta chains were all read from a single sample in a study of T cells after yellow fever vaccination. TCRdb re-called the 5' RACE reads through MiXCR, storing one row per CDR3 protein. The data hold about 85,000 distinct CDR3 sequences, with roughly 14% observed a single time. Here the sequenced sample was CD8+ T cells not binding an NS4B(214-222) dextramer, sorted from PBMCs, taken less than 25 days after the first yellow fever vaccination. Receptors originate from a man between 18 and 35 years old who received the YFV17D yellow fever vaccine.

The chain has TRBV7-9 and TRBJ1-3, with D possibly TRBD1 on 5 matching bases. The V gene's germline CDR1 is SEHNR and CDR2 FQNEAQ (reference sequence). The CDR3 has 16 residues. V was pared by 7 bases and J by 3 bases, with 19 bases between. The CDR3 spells CASTPNRRGDGNTIYF. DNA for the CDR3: TGTGCCAGCACCCCCAACAGACGGGGGGATGGAAACACCATATATTTT.

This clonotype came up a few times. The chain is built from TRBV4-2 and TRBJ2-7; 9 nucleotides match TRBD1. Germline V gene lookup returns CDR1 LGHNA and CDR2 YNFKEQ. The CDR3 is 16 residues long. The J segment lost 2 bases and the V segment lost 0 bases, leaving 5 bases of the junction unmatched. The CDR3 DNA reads TGTGCCAGCAGCCAAGAGGGACAGGGATCTGCCTACGAGCAGTACTTC. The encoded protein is CASSQEGQGSAYEQYF.

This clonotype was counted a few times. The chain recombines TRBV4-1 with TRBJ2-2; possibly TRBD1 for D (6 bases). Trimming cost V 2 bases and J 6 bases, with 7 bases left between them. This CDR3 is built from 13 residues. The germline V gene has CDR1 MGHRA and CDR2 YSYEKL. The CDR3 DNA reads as TGCGCCAGCAGCCAAAAGGGGGCCGGGGAGCTGTTTTTT. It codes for CASSQKGAGELFF.